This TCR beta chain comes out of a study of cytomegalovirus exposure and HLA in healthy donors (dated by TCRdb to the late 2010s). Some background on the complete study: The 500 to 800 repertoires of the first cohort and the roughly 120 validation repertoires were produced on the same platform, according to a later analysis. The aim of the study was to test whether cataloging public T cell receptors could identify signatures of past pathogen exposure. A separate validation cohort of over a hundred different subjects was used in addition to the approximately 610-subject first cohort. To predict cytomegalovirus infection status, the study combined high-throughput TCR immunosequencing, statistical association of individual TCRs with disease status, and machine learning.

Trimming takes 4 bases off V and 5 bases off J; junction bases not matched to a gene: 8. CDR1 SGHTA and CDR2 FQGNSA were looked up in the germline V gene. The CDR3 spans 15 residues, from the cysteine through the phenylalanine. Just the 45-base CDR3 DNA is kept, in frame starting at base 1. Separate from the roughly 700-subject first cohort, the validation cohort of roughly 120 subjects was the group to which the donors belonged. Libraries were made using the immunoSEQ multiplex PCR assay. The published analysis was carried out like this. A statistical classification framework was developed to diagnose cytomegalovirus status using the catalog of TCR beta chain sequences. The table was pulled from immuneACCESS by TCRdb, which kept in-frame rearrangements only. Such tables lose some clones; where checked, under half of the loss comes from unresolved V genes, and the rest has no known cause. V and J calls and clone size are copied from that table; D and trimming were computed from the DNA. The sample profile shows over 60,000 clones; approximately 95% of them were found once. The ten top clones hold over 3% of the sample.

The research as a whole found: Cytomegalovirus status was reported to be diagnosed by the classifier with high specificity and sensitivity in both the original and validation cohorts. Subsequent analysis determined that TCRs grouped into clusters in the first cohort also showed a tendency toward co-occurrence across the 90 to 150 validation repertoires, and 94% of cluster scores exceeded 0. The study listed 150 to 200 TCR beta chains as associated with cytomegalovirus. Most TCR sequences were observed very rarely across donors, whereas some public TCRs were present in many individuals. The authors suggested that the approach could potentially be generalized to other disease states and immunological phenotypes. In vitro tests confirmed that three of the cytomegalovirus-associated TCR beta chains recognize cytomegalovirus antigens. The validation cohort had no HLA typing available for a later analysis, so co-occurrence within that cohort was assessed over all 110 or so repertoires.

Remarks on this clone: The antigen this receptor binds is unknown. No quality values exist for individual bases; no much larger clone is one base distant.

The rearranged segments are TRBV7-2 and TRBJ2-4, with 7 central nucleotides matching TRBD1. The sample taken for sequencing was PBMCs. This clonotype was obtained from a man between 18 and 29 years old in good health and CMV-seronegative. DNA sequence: TGTGCCAGCAGCTACAAGACAGGGAAGGAAAACATTCAGTACTTC. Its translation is CASSYKTGKENIQYF. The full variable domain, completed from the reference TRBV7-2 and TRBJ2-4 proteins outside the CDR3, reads GAGVSQSPSNKVTEKGKDVELRCDPISGHTALYWYRQSLGQGLEFLIYFQGNSAPDKSGLPSDRFSAERTGGSVSTLTIQRTQQEDSAVYLCASSYKTGKENIQYFGAGTRLSVL.